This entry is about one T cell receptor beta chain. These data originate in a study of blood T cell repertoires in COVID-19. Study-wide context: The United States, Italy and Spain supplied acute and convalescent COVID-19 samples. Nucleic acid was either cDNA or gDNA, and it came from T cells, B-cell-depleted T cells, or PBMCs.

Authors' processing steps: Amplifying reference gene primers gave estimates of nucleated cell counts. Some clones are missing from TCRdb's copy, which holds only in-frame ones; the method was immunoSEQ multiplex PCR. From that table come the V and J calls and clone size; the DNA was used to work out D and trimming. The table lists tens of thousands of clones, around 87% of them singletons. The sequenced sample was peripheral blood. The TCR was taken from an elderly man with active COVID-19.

The DNA of the CDR3 is TGTGCCAGCAGCTTTACCCCATCAGACAAGCAGTTCTTC. It yields the protein CASSFTPSDKQFF. The rearrangement joins TRBV7-8 to TRBJ2-1; D call uncertain. CDR3 length: 13 residues. Trimming shortened V by 3 bases and J by 11 bases, and 14 bases separated the two germline ends. From germline, CDR1 is SGHVS and CDR2 FQNEAQ.